This TCR beta chain is from a study of Ad26.COV2.S vaccination and SARS-CoV-2 variants. Study-level background: By the intramuscular route, Ad26.COV2.S was given once, or twice 56 days apart.

Note on this clone: The antigen is undetermined.

V lost 3 bases to trimming and J lost 4 bases; unmatched junction nucleotides: 9. The CDR3 covers 15 residues. The germline gives CDR1 SGHVS, CDR2 FQNEAQ. The repertoire was sequenced with immunoSEQ multiplex PCR; TCRdb's copy has only in-frame clones and lacks some. The sample records hundreds of thousands of clones, about 90% being singletons. Noted treatment: 15 to 20 received Ad26.COV2.S at low or high dose, single or two shots; roughly five received placebo; per-sample allocation not given. Material that was analyzed had been drawn on day 63 after the first vaccine or placebo injection. An Ad26 vector expressing Wuhan-strain SARS-CoV-2 spike constituted the vaccine. Study conclusions and caveats: People who got the vaccine or the placebo had similar non-spike TCR breadth.

The receptor was isolated from a person between 18 and 60 years old who received the Ad26.COV2.S COVID-19 vaccine or a placebo. This specimen consisted of peripheral blood, obtained in a trial of Ad26.COV2.S vaccine versus placebo. The chain uses TRBV7-8 and TRBJ2-7, with 7 bases lining up with TRBD1. Here the CDR3 reads CASSFDRDSRYEQYF. CDR3 nucleotide sequence: TGTGCCAGCAGCTTCGACAGGGATTCCAGGTACGAGCAGTACTTC.